This T cell receptor beta chain was sequenced during a study of blood T cell repertoires in COVID-19. Study-wide background: The United States, Italy and Spain supplied acute and convalescent COVID-19 samples. Sample material is recorded as cDNA or gDNA derived from T cells, B-cell-depleted T cells, or PBMCs.

This clone was seen a few times. In the authors' workflow: Amplification with reference gene primers provided the estimates of nucleated cell counts. The data were produced by immunoSEQ multiplex PCR, yet TCRdb's version contains in-frame clones alone and is incomplete. V, J and clone size are taken as reported in that table, and D and trimming were inferred from the DNA itself. The data hold 230,000 or so clones, with roughly 80% observed a single time. With V trimmed by 6 bases and J by 2 bases, 7 bases remained unmatched. The germline CDR1 and CDR2 sequences are KGHSH and LQKENI. The CDR3 is 16 amino acids.

The chain links TRBV18 to TRBJ2-3; 11 bases agree with TRBD1. The TCR originated in a human donor in a cohort sampled during active COVID-19. Material: peripheral blood. Here the CDR3 DNA reads TGTGCCAGCTCCATAAGGACAGGGGGCATCACAGATACGCAGTATTTT. As protein: CASSIRTGGITDTQYF. The complete variable domain, with remaining parts taken from reference TRBV18 and TRBJ2-3, reads NAGVMQNPRHLVRRRGQEARLRCSPMKGHSHVYWYRQLPEEGLKFMVYLQKENIIDESGMPKERFSAEFPKEGPSILRIQQVVRGDSAAYFCASSIRTGGITDTQYFGPGTRLTVL.